This TCR beta chain was captured by sequencing in a study of blood T cell repertoires in COVID-19 (dated by TCRdb to 2019 to 2021). As for the study more broadly: The collaborator samples originated in the United States, Italy and Spain and spanned the acute and convalescent phases of COVID-19. The prospective study material was composed of cDNA or gDNA derived from T cells, B-cell-depleted T cells, or PBMCs. Subjects who had been exposed to COVID-19, were actively infected with it, or had recovered from it provided the deeply sampled blood TCRbeta repertoires that made up the dataset. A freely available public database, intended as a resource for researchers studying the immune response to SARS-CoV-2, is where the repertoires were released. The samples were drawn from two sources: the first 160 participants of the ongoing ImmuneRACE study, and about 1,300 subjects contributed by 6 global collaborators. Sample metadata almost always included a de-identified subject ID, COVID-19 status, age in years and sex. Where available, HLA class I and class II types were taken from metadata supplied by the sample provider and were not determined by assay-based typing. The full study reports these points: Clinical and demographic metadata were provided uncurated, with the amount varying by source and participant.

Each collaborating institution followed its own protocols to collect whole blood in K2EDTA tubes. Collaborator samples were shipped for TCRbeta analysis as frozen whole blood, isolated PBMCs, or DNA extracted from either sample type. This clone was counted a few times. This clone's antigen is unknown. No clone much larger than this one lies a single base away; base qualities are absent. CDR1 KGHSH and CDR2 LQKENI were looked up in the germline V gene. The junction shows trimming of 3 bases on V and 1 base on J, plus 9 bases between the germline ends. From the cysteine through the phenylalanine, the CDR3 covers 14 amino acids. Just CDR3 DNA is preserved here, 42 bases in frame from base 1. The immunoSEQ Assay, a bias-controlled multiplex PCR, was used to amplify TCRbeta CDR3 regions from genomic DNA. The study's own analysis went as follows. Nucleated cell counts per sample were estimated from amplification of reference gene primers within the assay. To quantify the absolute abundance of each unique TCRbeta CDR3 rearrangement, sequence reads were collapsed and filtered. For each sample, productive Simpson clonality was calculated by taking the square root of Simpson's diversity index across productive rearrangements. The clones in this table, taken by TCRdb from immuneACCESS, are in-frame only. Not every clone is retained; where verified, under half of the shortfall comes from an unresolved V gene, and the cause of the rest is unknown. The V and J calls and clone size come from that table; D and trimming were worked out from the DNA. The sample records under 200,000 clones, approximately 83% of which are singletons. The ten most abundant clones make up 11% of the sample.

The sequence joins TRBV18 to TRBJ2-5; the D gene is perhaps TRBD1, from 6 matching bases. This receptor was identified in a man between 65 and 85 years old with active or convalescent COVID-19. The material sequenced was peripheral blood. The encoded CDR3 is CASSPGQSQETQYF. The base sequence is TGTGCCAGCTCACCGGGACAAAGCCAAGAGACCCAGTACTTC.